The T cell receptor beta chain described here comes from a study of T cell responses to AZD1222 COVID-19 vaccine. Study-level points and caveats: Researchers report vaccine-associated CD4 TCRs spanning spike, with dominance at 160-218 and 743-854. White British ancestry dominated among donors, who included more females, and clonal diversity was possibly underestimated.

The CDR3 is 16 amino acids. CDR1 is GTSNPN, CDR2 SVGIG, per germline (reference sequence). The V end lost 3 bases, the J end lost 3 bases, and 20 bases lay between the germline ends. Note on this clone: As yet, its antigen is unknown.

Assay used: immunoSEQ multiplex PCR; TCRdb lists only in-frame clones, some missing. The top ten clones hold roughly 4.4% of a sample with about 130,000 clones, roughly 85% of them seen once. V usage is TRBV30 and J usage is TRBJ1-1, with D maybe TRBD1 (6 bases). This sample comprised peripheral blood, obtained 28 days after the second AZD1222 dose. This clonotype was obtained from an adult who received the AZD1222 COVID-19 vaccine. Written as DNA, the CDR3 is TGTGCCTGGAGCCAGTTACCCTTGGGGGCGGACACTGAAGCTTTCTTT. The encoded protein is CAWSQLPLGADTEAFF.